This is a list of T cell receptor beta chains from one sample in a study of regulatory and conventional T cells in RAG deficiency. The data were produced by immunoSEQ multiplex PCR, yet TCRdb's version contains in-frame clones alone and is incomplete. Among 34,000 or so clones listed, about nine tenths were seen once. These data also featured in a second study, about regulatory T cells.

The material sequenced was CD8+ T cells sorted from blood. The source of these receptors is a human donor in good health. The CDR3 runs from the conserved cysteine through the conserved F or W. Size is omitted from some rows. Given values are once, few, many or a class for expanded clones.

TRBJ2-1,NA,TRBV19,CASSIRARTPWEKADEQFF
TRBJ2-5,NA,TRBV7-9,CASSLGLAGGWETQYF
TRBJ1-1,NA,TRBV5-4,CASSAGQGIGNTEAFF
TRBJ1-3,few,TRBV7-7,CASSSGRESGNTIYF
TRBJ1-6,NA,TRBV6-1,CASSEGVGNSPLHF
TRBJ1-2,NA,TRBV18,CASSPQGSPYGYTF
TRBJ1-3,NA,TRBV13,CASSLISGRLGSSGNTIYF
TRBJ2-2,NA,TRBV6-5,CASRWTGPHTGELFF
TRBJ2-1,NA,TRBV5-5,CASSNAGQSYNEQFF
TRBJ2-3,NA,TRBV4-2,CASSHRGGHAADTQYF
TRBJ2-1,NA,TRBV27,CASSLRTSGSSYNEQFF
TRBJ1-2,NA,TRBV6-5,CASSTQASNYGYTF
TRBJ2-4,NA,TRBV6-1,CASRSRDISKNIQYF
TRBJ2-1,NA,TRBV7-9,CASSLGQGAFNEQFF
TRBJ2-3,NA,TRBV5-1,CASSLEGLTDTQYF
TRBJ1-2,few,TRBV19,CASSTGNTNYGYTF
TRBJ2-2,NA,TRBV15,CATSRTAGTSGREYTGELFF
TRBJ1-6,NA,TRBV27,CAIMGVSGDSPLHF
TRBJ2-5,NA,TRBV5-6,CASSLMVREVQETQYF
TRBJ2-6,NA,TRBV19,CASSMGTGAGANVLTF
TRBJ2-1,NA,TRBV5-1,CASSEPQGPQQFF
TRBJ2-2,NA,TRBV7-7,CASSPSTLNTGELFF
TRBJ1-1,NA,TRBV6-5,CASSYQRQNTEAFF
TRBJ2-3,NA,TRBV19,CASSIDGVWTDTQYF
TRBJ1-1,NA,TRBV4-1,CASSDRAPTEAFF
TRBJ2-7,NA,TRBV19,CASSPLGSTYEQYF
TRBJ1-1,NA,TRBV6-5,CASSYSRGEAFF
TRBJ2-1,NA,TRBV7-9,CASSLSDSYNEQFF
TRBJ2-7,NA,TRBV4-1,CASSQDPSTSYEQYF
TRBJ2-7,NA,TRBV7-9,CASSSGAGYEQYF
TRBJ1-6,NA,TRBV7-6,CASSAYNSPLHF
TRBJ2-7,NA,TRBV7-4,CASSLWAGREIDEQYF
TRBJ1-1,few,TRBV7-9,CASRPDRGLLMNTEAFF
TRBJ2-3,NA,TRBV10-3,CAISETNTQYF
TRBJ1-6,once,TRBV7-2,CASRSGQGWNSPLHF
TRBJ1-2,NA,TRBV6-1,CASSRDRVGYTF
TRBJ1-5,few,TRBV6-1,CASSEGSRGVQPQHF
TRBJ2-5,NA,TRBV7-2,CASSLVGTSAQETQYF
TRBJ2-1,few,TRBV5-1,CASSYLAGGYNNEQFF
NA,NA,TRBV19,CASSIGDSSYEQYF
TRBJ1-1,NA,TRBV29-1,CSVEPDRVTEAFF
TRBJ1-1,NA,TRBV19,CASSIIQGTEAFF
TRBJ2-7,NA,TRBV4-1,CASSQAGEQYF
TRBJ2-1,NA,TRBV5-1,CASSLGGSSSYNEQFF
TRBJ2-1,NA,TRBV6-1,CASNYAETPYNEQFF
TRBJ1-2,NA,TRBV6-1,CASSEDGNLYGYTF
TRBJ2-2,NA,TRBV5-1,CASSLSGKSNTGELFF
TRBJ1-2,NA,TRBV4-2,CASSHRTPDLNYGYTF
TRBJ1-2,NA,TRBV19,CASTDSIYGYTF
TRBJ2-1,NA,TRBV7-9,CASSLHGSGVYNVQFF
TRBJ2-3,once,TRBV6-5,CASSPRGFTDTQYF
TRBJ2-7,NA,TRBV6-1,CATRPQGGYNEQYF
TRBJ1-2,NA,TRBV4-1,CASSQDRQAGGAGYTF